This T cell receptor beta chain emerged from a study of T cells in Graves' hyperthyroidism and ophthalmopathy. The study, taken as a whole, reports: Median prediction lead before ophthalmopathy onset was 6.5 months with the model.

TCR beta CDR3 regions were amplified from RNA transcripts. During a first-round RT-PCR of the TCR CDR3, the HTBI primer set was used. One entry per CDR3 protein results from TCRdb running MiXCR on the multiplex PCR reads. The sample has around 520,000 distinct CDR3 sequences; 14% are singletons. The V end lost 6 bases, the J end lost 5 bases, and 19 bases lay between the germline ends. Per germline, CDR1 LNHDA and CDR2 SQIVND (reference sequence). The CDR3 is made up of 15 amino acids. The authors deemed Graves' hyperthyroidism stable absent ophthalmopathy progression within 18 months. These patients, aged 18 to 65, had recently diagnosed hyperthyroidism lasting under 2 months. This clonotype was counted at least ten times. The antigen is undetermined.

Input material: blood. The receptor was isolated from a woman between 40 and 50 years old with Graves' hyperthyroidism. V usage is TRBV19 and J usage is TRBJ2-5; TRBD2 might be the D (5 bases). This chain's CDR3 is CASRFEGLTSETQYF. CDR3 sequence (DNA): TGTGCCAGTAGATTCGAGGGATTGACGTCGGAGACCCAGTACTTC.